One and the same sample provided the 4 T cell receptor beta chains below, sequenced in a study of T cells after yellow fever vaccination. From the 5' RACE reads, TCRdb called clonotypes with MiXCR, one entry per CDR3 protein. The data hold 42,000 or so distinct CDR3 sequences, with roughly 6.4% observed a single time. The sample in question was CD8+ T cells not binding an NS4B(214-222) dextramer, sorted from PBMCs, obtained 45 days after the yellow fever booster vaccination. All receptors derive from a man aged 25-40 years who received the YFV17D yellow fever vaccine.

For this clonotype: This clone may be a read error of a much larger clone one base away. The chain has TRBV20-1 and TRBJ2-5; D is ambiguous. This CDR3 has 13 residues. V lost 3 bases to trimming and J lost 2 bases, with 10 bases between them. The germline V gene encodes CDR1 DFQATT and CDR2 SNEGSKA (reference sequence). This chain's CDR3 is CSARLRTQETQYF. Written as DNA, the CDR3 is TGCAGTGCTAGGCTCAGGACGCAAGAGACCCAGTACTTC.

Ten or more counts support this clonotype. V gene TRBV7-9 combines with J gene TRBJ1-1; a weak D match, TRBD1 (6 bases). There are 15 residues in the CDR3. Per germline, CDR1 SEHNR and CDR2 FQNEAQ (reference sequence). V lost 5 bases and J lost 8, with 21 bases in between. This chain's CDR3 is CASSDSTGIRPEAFF. The CDR3 region has the DNA TGTGCCAGCAGCGATAGTACAGGGATCCGGCCCGAAGCTTTCTTT.

This clonotype was counted many times. The chain uses TRBV12-3 or TRBV12-4 and TRBJ2-1; D gene ambiguous. The V end lost 6 bases, the J end lost 2 bases, and 11 bases lay between the germline ends. The CDR3 covers 14 residues. CDR3 in amino acids: CASSRTGPYNEQFF. CDR3 bases: TGTGCCAGCAGCCGAACCGGGCCCTACAATGAGCAGTTCTTC.

In the case of this clonotype: This may stem from a read error, because a much larger clone lies one nucleotide away. The chain combines TRBV5-1 with TRBJ2-7; 8 bases are a match to TRBD2. This CDR3 comprises 13 residues. The V segment lost 9 bases and the J segment 2 bases; nucleotides outside the gene matches: 7. Germline CDR1 is SGHRS and CDR2 is YFSETQ. CDR3 DNA sequence: TGCGCCATCGGCTTCGGGGGGGCCTACGAGCAGTACTTC. Translation gives CAIGFGGAYEQYF.